Listed below are T cell receptor beta chains from one sample, sequenced in a study of blood T cell repertoires in COVID-19. Data came from immunoSEQ multiplex PCR; TCRdb stores just in-frame clones and leaves some out. The top ten clones hold approximately 1.5% of a sample with about 110,000 clones, about 85% of them seen once. The sequenced sample was peripheral blood. The receptors shown here come from a man aged 40-49 years with acute or convalescent COVID-19. Both conserved end residues are trimmed from each CDR3. Size is omitted from some rows. Given values are once, few, many or a class for expanded clones.

V gene	J gene	clone size	CDR3 protein
TRBV7-2	TRBJ2-5	-	ASSSQALQETQY
TRBV30	TRBJ1-5	-	AWRMTGTNQPQH
TRBV3-1/TRBV3-2	TRBJ2-3	-	ASSQSSGQY
TRBV15	TRBJ1-4	-	ATSAGRAGGFANEKLF
TRBV3-1/TRBV3-2	TRBJ2-1	-	ASSQGGSGSWNEQF
TRBV3-1/TRBV3-2	TRBJ1-4	-	ASSRRGEREKLF
TRBV2	TRBJ2-2	once	ASGYSGVNTGELF
TRBV19	TRBJ1-5	-	ASSIGRSGRGNQPQH
TRBV6-1	TRBJ1-5	-	ASSENSGGGGRPQH
TRBV18	TRBJ2-3	-	ASSPTGTDTQY
TRBV12-3/TRBV12-4	TRBJ1-2	-	ASSLDSRGYT
TRBV4-1	TRBJ2-5	-	ASSQLAGPGAQY
TRBV21-1	TRBJ2-5	-	ASSIFIRGSSSHGTSGQETQY
TRBV18	TRBJ2-1	-	ASSPPNPLDNEQF
TRBV7-2	TRBJ1-5	-	ASSLTGGNQPQH
TRBV5-5	TRBJ1-4	-	ASSTLITGTNEKLF
TRBV12-2	TRBJ2-3	-	ASRHPPQTGGPDTQY
TRBV28	TRBJ2-5	-	ASSYGGRQETQY
TRBV7-2	TRBJ2-3	-	ASSLASSGGGDTQY
TRBV9	TRBJ1-1	once	ASSYGTPNTEAF
TRBV7-2	TRBJ2-7	-	ASSSSGSLAPYEQY
TRBV7-2	TRBJ2-4	-	ASSPDRGRNIQY
TRBV27	TRBJ1-1	-	ASSLVGQGRANTEAF
TRBV7-9	TRBJ1-2	-	ASSSIGLGNYGYT
TRBV13	TRBJ2-5	-	ASSRIAGAYQETQY
TRBV7-3	TRBJ1-3	-	ASSLFDPGGEGNTIY
TRBV3-1/TRBV3-2	TRBJ2-5	-	ASSQGIAGGLTQY
TRBV14	TRBJ1-2	-	ASSPDSYYGYT
TRBV5-6	TRBJ1-3	-	ASSLGPGSGNTIY
TRBV6-2/TRBV6-3	TRBJ2-7	-	ASSYKPSLDYEQY
TRBV2	TRBJ2-1	-	ASIRTGIYNEQF
TRBV27	TRBJ1-2	few	ASSPTRQGGPGGYT
TRBV5-1	TRBJ2-3	-	ASSLADGRAGTQY
TRBV5-1	TRBJ2-5	-	ASSFSGRQETQY
TRBV18	TRBJ2-7	-	ASSPGRDSYEQY
TRBV18	TRBJ2-1	-	ASSPSRTSVSNEQF
TRBV11-2	TRBJ1-1	many	ASSLHAGTGWRNTEAF
TRBV4-1	TRBJ1-6	few	ASSQFGTGVRSPLH
TRBV19	TRBJ1-1	-	ASNQGAQNTEAF
TRBV7-9	TRBJ1-5	-	ASSSTGKVGQPQH
TRBV9	TRBJ2-5	few	ASSVTPNPQETQY
TRBV27	TRBJ2-7	-	ASSPLWSGWNEQY